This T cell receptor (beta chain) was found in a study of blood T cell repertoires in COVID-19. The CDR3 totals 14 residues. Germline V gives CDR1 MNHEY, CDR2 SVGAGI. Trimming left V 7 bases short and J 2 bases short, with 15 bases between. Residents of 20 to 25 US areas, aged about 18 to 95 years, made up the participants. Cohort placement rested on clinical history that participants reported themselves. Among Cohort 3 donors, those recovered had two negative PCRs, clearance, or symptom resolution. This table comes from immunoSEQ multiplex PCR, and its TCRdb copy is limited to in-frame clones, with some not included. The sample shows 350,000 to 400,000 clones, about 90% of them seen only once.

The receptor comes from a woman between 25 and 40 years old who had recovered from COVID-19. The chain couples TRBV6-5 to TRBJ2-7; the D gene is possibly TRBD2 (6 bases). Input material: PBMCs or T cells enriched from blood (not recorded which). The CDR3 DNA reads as TGTGCCAGCACTATTCAGGGAGGACCCTACGAGCAGTACTTC. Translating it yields CASTIQGGPYEQYF.